Below are 22 T cell receptor beta chains sequenced from a single sample in a study of beta chain features in type 1 diabetes. The sequenced template was cDNA made from the entire isolated RNA. TCRdb keeps only in-frame clones here, not all; method: immunoSEQ multiplex PCR. The sample carries some 150,000 clones, roughly 10% recorded once. Sequences were obtained from naive CD4+ T cells from blood. These receptors were obtained from a man between 18 and 35 years old in good health.

The CDR3 loop reads CAGGTGGTNNEQFF. CDR3 DNA sequence: TGTGCCGGGGGGACAGGGGGCACCAACAATGAGCAGTTCTTC. The genes are TRBV30 and TRBJ2-1, with TRBD1 identical over 12 bases. The germline V gene has CDR1 GTSNPN and CDR2 SVGIG (reference sequence). The CDR3 extends over 14 amino acids. V lost 8 bases, J lost 5 bases, and 7 bases stayed unmatched.

This clone was observed a single time. The V and J genes are TRBV7-2 and TRBJ1-2, with D possibly being TRBD1 (6 bases). CDR3 length equals 14 residues. Germline V lookup: CDR1 SGHTA, CDR2 FQGNSA. Trimming removed 6 bases from V and 4 bases from J, with 15 bases in between. The CDR3 nucleotides are TGTGCCAGCAGTCCCGAAGGGGGAGTCTATGGCTACACCTTC. Its translation: CASSPEGGVYGYTF.

The genes are TRBV5-1 and TRBJ2-7; 9 bases line up with TRBD1. This CDR3 is 15 amino acids long. V was clipped by 10 bases and J by 3 bases; unmatched bases: 14. Germline V gene sequence: CDR1 SGHRS, CDR2 YFSETQ. The chain's CDR3 is CASSRGDRDIYEQYF. The DNA of the CDR3 is TGCGCCTCCTCCCGAGGGGACAGGGACATCTACGAGCAGTACTTC.

V usage is TRBV7-6 and J usage is TRBJ2-3; 7 positions match TRBD2. Germline trimming cut 6 bases from V and 5 bases from J; bases unmatched to any gene: 8. The CDR3 extends over 14 amino acids. Germline CDR1 is SGHVS and CDR2 is FNYEAQ. The CDR3 reads CASSPRLAGDTQYF. The CDR3 coding sequence is TGTGCCAGCAGTCCTCGACTAGCTGGAGATACGCAGTATTTT.

This clone has just a few counts. This chain uses TRBV7-2 with TRBJ2-7; TRBD1 might be the D (6 bases). The CDR3 runs to 15 residues. Germline lookup yields CDR1 SGHTA and CDR2 FQGNSA. Trimming took off 4 bases at V and 0 bases at J, with 13 bases between the two ends. The CDR3 coding sequence is TGTGCCAGCAGCTGGGACGGGACACGCTCCTACGAGCAGTACTTC. Its translation is CASSWDGTRSYEQYF.

This clone was seen more than once but under ten times. The rearrangement links TRBV5-1 to TRBJ1-4; no reliable D call. Trimming stripped 2 bases from V and 1 base from J, with 6 bases between. The CDR3 has 14 amino acids. Germline V lookup: CDR1 SGHRS, CDR2 YFSETQ. CDR3 loop: CASSFEGTNEKLFF. The DNA for the CDR3 is TGCGCCAGCAGCTTCGAGGGAACTAATGAAAAACTGTTTTTT.

This clone was counted between two and nine times. This rearrangement joins TRBV5-4 to TRBJ2-7, with D possibly being TRBD1 (6 bases). Germline CDR1 reads SGHNT; CDR2 reads YYREEE (reference sequence). The CDR3 has 12 amino acids. The V end was cut by 4 bases, the J end by 4 bases, with 9 bases between. The CDR3 nucleotides are TGTGCCAGCAGCCCGGACAGTTACGAGCAGTACTTC. Protein product: CASSPDSYEQYF. Drawing the rest from reference TRBV5-4 and TRBJ2-7, the complete variable domain is ETGVTQSPTHLIKTRGQQVTLRCSSQSGHNTVSWYQQALGQGPQFIFQYYREEENGRGNFPPRFSGLQFPNYSSELNVNALELDDSALYLCASSPDSYEQYFGPGTRLTVT.

The rearrangement joins TRBV27 to TRBJ2-7, with TRBD2 identical over 11 bases. CDR1 and CDR2 (germline): MNHEY, SMNVEV (reference sequence). There are 15 residues in the CDR3. The V gene end was trimmed by 5 bases and the J gene end by 3 bases; junction bases not matched to a gene: 6. CDR3 in DNA: TGTGCCAGCAGTCCACAGACTAGCGGGGACTACGAGCAGTACTTC. It is translated as CASSPQTSGDYEQYF.

The J gene is TRBJ2-7, the V gene TRBV7-2, with TRBD1 matching 12 bases. V trimming: 1 base; J trimming: 5 bases; junction bases outside the gene matches: 6. CDR1 is SGHTA and CDR2 is FQGNSA in the germline V gene. The CDR3 loop spans 16 amino acids. DNA of the CDR3: TGTGCCAGCAGCTTAGGTGGGACAGGGGGCTTCGACGAGCAGTACTTC. It yields the protein CASSLGGTGGFDEQYF. The variable domain in full, with the rest retrieved from reference TRBV7-2 and TRBJ2-7, is GAGVSQSPSNKVTEKGKDVELRCDPISGHTALYWYRQSLGQGLEFLIYFQGNSAPDKSGLPSDRFSAERTGGSVSTLTIQRTQQEDSAVYLCASSLGGTGGFDEQYFGPGTRLTVT.

This clone was counted a few times. The CDR3: CASTGDTGELFF. CDR3 bases: TGTGCCAGTACGGGAGACACCGGGGAGCTGTTTTTT. The rearrangement joins TRBV19 to TRBJ2-2; D may be TRBD2 (6 bases). The CDR3 covers 12 residues. Trimming removed 7 bases at V and 3 bases at J, with 6 bases between. Germline CDR1 LNHDA, CDR2 SQIVND (reference sequence).

This sequence joins TRBV5-6 and TRBJ1-6; 9 bases map to TRBD1. J was trimmed by 1 base and V by 2 bases; bases with no gene match: 4. The CDR3 loop spans 17 amino acids. Germline V gene data show CDR1 as SGHDT and CDR2 as YYEEEE. This CDR3 is CASSLYRGLSYNSPLHF. The DNA of the CDR3 is TGTGCCAGCAGCTTATACAGGGGGCTTTCCTATAATTCACCCCTCCACTTT.

This clone was seen a few times. The chain recombines TRBV4-1 with TRBJ1-5; TRBD1 matches 8 bases. The germline V gene encodes CDR1 MGHRA and CDR2 YSYEKL. The CDR3 has 15 residues. The V and J ends lost 1 base and 6 bases, in that order; junction bases with no gene match: 5. The CDR3 loop is CASSQADREVQPQHF. CDR3 bases: TGCGCCAGCAGCCAAGCGGACAGGGAGGTTCAGCCCCAGCATTTT.

This clone was counted only a few times. This chain uses TRBV5-1 with TRBJ2-3, with D perhaps TRBD1 (6 bases). The CDR3 extends over 14 amino acids. Germline V lookup: CDR1 SGHRS, CDR2 YFSETQ. Trimming pared 5 bases from V and 4 bases from J, leaving 14 bases between. CDR3 nucleotide sequence: TGCGCCAGCAGTTCCCAGGGGATAGCAGATACGCAGTATTTT. Its translation is CASSSQGIADTQYF.

The chain combines TRBV9 with TRBJ2-1, with D tentatively TRBD1 (5 bases). CDR1 and CDR2 (germline): SGDLS, YYNGEE. V lost 0 bases and J lost 5, with 6 bases in between. This CDR3 comprises 13 residues. CDR3 DNA: TGTGCCAGCAGCGTAGAACAGGACAATGAGCAGTTCTTC. It is translated as CASSVEQDNEQFF.

This clone was counted at least ten times. The rearrangement uses TRBV19 and TRBJ2-6; 8 nucleotides agree with TRBD1. The CDR3 has 14 amino acids. The germline gives CDR1 LNHDA, CDR2 SQIVND (reference sequence). With V trimmed by 6 bases and J by 2 bases, 0 bases remained unmatched. Here the CDR3 reads CASRTGAGANVLTF. CDR3 DNA: TGTGCCAGTAGGACAGGGGCTGGGGCCAACGTCCTGACTTTC.

This clone was observed a handful of times. Other DNA sequences in the same sample also yield this CDR3. The rearrangement uses TRBV5-1 and TRBJ2-3; the match to TRBD1 covers 8 bases. V was pared by 2 bases and J by 0 bases, with 2 bases of the junction left unmatched. The CDR3 consists of 15 residues. CDR1 and CDR2 (germline): SGHRS, YFSETQ. The CDR3 coding sequence is TGCGCCAGCAGCTTCCGGACAGGGAGCACAGATACGCAGTATTTT. This translates into CASSFRTGSTDTQYF.

The V and J genes are TRBV15 and TRBJ2-3; D may be TRBD2 (6 bases). CDR1 is LNHNV and CDR2 is YYDKDF in the germline V gene (reference sequence). The CDR3 has 16 residues. Trimming left V 0 bases short and J 0 bases short, with 10 bases between. Here the CDR3 DNA reads TGTGCCACCAGCAGAGATCTAGCGACGAGCACAGATACGCAGTATTTT. Protein product: CATSRDLATSTDTQYF.

The CDR3 sequence: CATSRDRAAGELFF. The CDR3, as DNA: TGTGCCACCAGCAGAGATCGAGCGGCCGGGGAGCTGTTTTTT. V usage is TRBV15 and J usage is TRBJ2-2; D may be TRBD2 (5 bases). The V and J ends lost 0 bases and 6 bases respectively, with 8 bases between them. Germline assignment: CDR1 LNHNV and CDR2 YYDKDF (reference sequence). The CDR3 is 14 residues long. Full variable domain (rest looked up from reference TRBV15 and TRBJ2-2): DAMVIQNPRYQVTQFGKPVTLSCSQTLNHNVMYWYQQKSSQAPKLLFHYYDKDFNNEADTPDNFQSRRPNTSFCFLDIRSPGLGDTAMYLCATSRDRAAGELFFGEGSRLTVL.

This clone was seen only a few times. The V gene is TRBV2, the J gene TRBJ2-1, with 9 bases identical to TRBD1. This CDR3 region has 13 residues. Looked up from germline, CDR1 is SNHLY and CDR2 is FYNNEI. J gave up 8 bases and V 6 bases, and 5 bases lay outside the gene matches. CDR3 nucleotide sequence: TGTGCCAGCAGGGGACAGGGATGGGATGAGCAGTTCTTC. Its translation is CASRGQGWDEQFF.

This clone was counted between two and nine times. The chain is built from TRBV25-1 and TRBJ1-5; 8 nucleotides align to TRBD1. With V trimmed by 2 bases and J by 3 bases, 3 bases remained unmatched. The CDR3 consists of 15 residues. In germline, CDR1 is MGHDK, CDR2 SYGVNS. The CDR3 spells CASSEPGQANQPQHF. The CDR3, as DNA: TGTGCCAGCAGTGAACCGGGACAGGCCAATCAGCCCCAGCATTTT.

The chain is built from TRBV9 and TRBJ1-6; TRBD1 matches at 7 bases. CDR1 and CDR2 (germline): SGDLS, YYNGEE. The junction had 15 bases not matched to a gene; V was cut back by 4 bases and J by 11 bases. This CDR3 comprises 16 residues. CDR3 DNA: TGTGCCAGCAGCCGGGGGACAGCCAAATTGGATCCACCCCTCCACTTT. Translating gives CASSRGTAKLDPPLHF.

The chain couples TRBV6-5 to TRBJ2-7; 7 nucleotides agree with TRBD1. With V trimmed by 3 bases and J by 2 bases, 7 bases remained unmatched. The CDR3 is made up of 15 amino acids. Germline values: CDR1 MNHEY, CDR2 SVGAGI. The CDR3 region is CASSYSGTVPYEQYF. The CDR3 DNA sequence: TGTGCCAGCAGTTATTCCGGGACAGTCCCCTACGAGCAGTACTTC.